The sample holds a few counts of the clone carrying this T cell receptor (beta chain). The antigen is undetermined. This sample is part of a study of cytomegalovirus exposure and HLA in healthy donors. Study overall: Ancestry clustering placed more than 65% of approximately 370 genotyped donors in the Caucasian-associated cluster. Findings and caveats of the study: Analyzed later, association rates of TCRs varied across HLA loci, with DRB1 most and HLA-C fewest. The study labeled roughly 160 TCR beta chains cytomegalovirus-associated.

The study ran its PCR with 60 Vbeta and 13 Jbeta primers. Assay: immunoSEQ multiplex PCR; the TCRdb copy retains only in-frame clones and omits some. There are about 170,000 clones in the sample; 65% to 75% occur only once, and 2.5% lies in the top ten. Trimming removed 6 bases from V and 0 bases from J, with 21 bases in between. The CDR3 length is 17 residues. Germline CDR1 SGHDT, CDR2 YYEEEE. The material sequenced was PBMCs. The clonotype originates from a human donor in good health. The chain carries TRBV5-6 and TRBJ1-1, with D possibly TRBD1 on 5 matching bases. Written as DNA, the CDR3 is TGTGCCAGCACCTATTGGTATGTCCAGGGCATGAACACTGAAGCTTTCTTT. Translating it yields CASTYWYVQGMNTEAFF.